The 10 T cell receptor beta chains listed next were all sequenced from one sample in a study of cytomegalovirus exposure and HLA in healthy donors. PCR was performed using 60 Vbeta and 13 Jbeta primers. Sequenced by immunoSEQ multiplex PCR; TCRdb stores in-frame clones only, minus some. The profile shows about 170,000 clones, approximately 83% of them singletons. The sequencing input was PBMCs. The receptor source for this set is a boy younger than 10 in good health and CMV-seronegative.

The rearrangement uses TRBV13 and TRBJ1-1; 8 bases are a match to TRBD1. Germline V gene sequence: CDR1 PRHDT, CDR2 FYEKMQ (reference sequence). Trimming cost V 5 bases and J 3 bases; bases outside gene matches: 5. The length of the CDR3 is 14 residues. The CDR3 sequence: CASSEGTGHTEAFF. CDR3 nucleotide sequence: TGTGCCAGCAGCGAAGGGACAGGCCACACTGAAGCTTTCTTT.

This clone turned up a few times. The J gene is TRBJ2-3, the V gene TRBV29-1, with a possible D match to TRBD2 (6 bases). Trimming cost V 2 bases and J 0 bases, with 12 bases left between them. The CDR3 length is 15 residues. Germline values: CDR1 SQVTM, CDR2 ANQGSEA. CDR3 protein: CSVEPLASSTDTQYF. CDR3 nucleotide sequence: TGCAGCGTTGAACCCCTAGCGTCTAGCACAGATACGCAGTATTTT.

The chain uses TRBV5-1 and TRBJ1-1, with a weak D call TRBD1 (5 bases). The germline V gene has CDR1 SGHRS and CDR2 YFSETQ. With 0 bases removed from V and 3 bases from J, the gap between germline ends came to 12 bases. The CDR3 has 15 amino acids. The CDR3 DNA reads TGCGCCAGCAGCTTGGGGGGCCCCGAAGACACTGAAGCTTTCTTT. It specifies CASSLGGPEDTEAFF. Combining the CDR3 with reference TRBV5-1 and TRBJ1-1 gives the whole variable domain KAGVTQTPRYLIKTRGQQVTLSCSPISGHRSVSWYQQTPGQGLQFLFEYFSETQRNKGNFPGRFSGRQFSNSRSEMNVSTLELGDSALYLCASSLGGPEDTEAFFGQGTRLTVV.

This sequence joins TRBV21-1 and TRBJ1-2; the table's TRBD1 call for D was not verified on the DNA. TRBV21-1 is flagged as a pseudogene. The CDR3 runs 14 residues. The DNA of the CDR3 is TGTGCCAGCAGCCCCCGACAGGGGACAGATGGCTACACCTTC. It is translated as CASSPRQGTDGYTF.

The chain has TRBV27 and TRBJ2-7; 8 nucleotides line up with TRBD2. From germline, CDR1 is MNHEY and CDR2 SMNVEV (reference sequence). J gave up 6 bases and V 3 bases, and 7 bases lay outside the gene matches. The CDR3 covers 14 residues. CDR3 coding DNA: TGTGCCAGCAGTTTCCGGGAGGGCAACTCCGAGCAGTACTTC. Its translation is CASSFREGNSEQYF.

J is TRBJ2-5 and V is TRBV5-1; possible D gene TRBD2, 6 bases. The CDR3 is 14 residues long. Trimming cost V 4 bases and J 5 bases, with 15 bases left between them. CDR1 and CDR2 (germline): SGHRS, YFSETQ. Here the CDR3 DNA reads TGCGCCAGCAGCGTTGAGATTGGGGGGGAGACCCAGTACTTC. This encodes CASSVEIGGETQYF.

The chain couples TRBV15 to TRBJ2-2; no clear D gene. V lost 0 bases, J lost 4 bases, and 15 bases lay in between. This CDR3 is built from 17 residues. CDR1 and CDR2 from the germline V gene are LNHNV and YYDKDF (reference sequence). The CDR3 DNA is TGTGCCACCAGCAGAGATTTGATTCCCCCTAGCACCGGGGAGCTGTTTTTT. This encodes CATSRDLIPPSTGELFF.

The V gene is TRBV13, the J gene TRBJ2-7, with TRBD1 identical over 8 bases. This CDR3 spans 18 amino acids. Unmatched junction bases numbered 13, after V lost 0 bases and J lost 3 bases. The germline CDR1 and CDR2 sequences are PRHDT and FYEKMQ (reference sequence). The CDR3 here is CASSLGRGGGQGVYEQYF. CDR3 sequence (DNA): TGTGCCAGCAGCTTAGGCCGGGGAGGTGGACAGGGAGTCTACGAGCAGTACTTC.

The chain carries TRBV5-4 and TRBJ2-5, with D possibly TRBD2 on 6 matching bases. The J call may be wrong; the DNA end is better matched by TRBJ2-7. CDR3 size: 13 residues. CDR1 and CDR2 from the germline V gene are SGHNT and YYREEE (reference sequence). CDR3 residues: CASTRRGSYEQYF. DNA of the CDR3: TGTGCCAGCACCCGGAGGGGTTCCTACGAGCAGTACTTC.

The gene calls are TRBV19 and TRBJ1-2, with TRBD1 matching over 7 bases. The CDR3 is made up of 13 amino acids. Germline CDR1 is LNHDA and CDR2 is SQIVND (reference sequence). The junction had 4 bases not matched to a gene; V was cut back by 3 bases and J by 6 bases. The CDR3, as DNA: TGTGCCAGTAGTATGGGTACAGGGGATGGCTACACCTTC. Translated: CASSMGTGDGYTF.